This T cell receptor (beta chain) was recorded in a study of blood T cell repertoires in COVID-19. Sequenced by immunoSEQ multiplex PCR; TCRdb stores in-frame clones only, minus some. Found here are roughly 190,000 clones, about four fifths of them singletons; the top ten hold 3% to 3.5%. Germline CDR1 and CDR2: MNHEY and SVGAGI. There are 15 residues in the CDR3. V was shortened by 0 bases and J by 3 bases, with 11 bases between the two germline ends. This sequence was found in a woman aged 25 to 39 who had been exposed to COVID-19. The sequenced material came from PBMCs or T cells enriched from blood (not recorded which). This chain links TRBV6-5 with TRBJ1-2; no firm D call. CDR3 sequence reads: CASSYSNRHHYGYTF. The DNA for the CDR3 is TGTGCCAGCAGTTACTCGAATCGACACCACTATGGCTACACCTTC.